Detailed here is one T cell receptor beta chain. The sample originates from a study of control samples from healthy donors and cancer patients. Germline loops: CDR1 SNHLY, CDR2 FYNNEI. J gave up 6 bases and V 5 bases, and 6 bases lay outside the gene matches. The CDR3 length is 15 residues. This table comes from immunoSEQ multiplex PCR, and its TCRdb copy is limited to in-frame clones, with some not included. The table has 100,000 to 150,000 clones, about nine tenths seen once. The clonotype originates from a man younger than 30 in good health. This chain uses TRBV2 with TRBJ1-6; 8 nucleotides line up with TRBD1. Material for sequencing was blood. The CDR3 DNA sequence: TGTGCCAGCAGTCCAACAGGGGGAAGTAATTCACCCCTCCACTTT. This encodes CASSPTGGSNSPLHF.